Listed below are T cell receptor beta chains from one sample, sequenced in a study of cytomegalovirus exposure and HLA in healthy donors. Method: immunoSEQ multiplex PCR; TCRdb's copy keeps in-frame clones and lacks some. The sample consists of some 110,000 clones, over 75% of them appearing once. The sequenced sample was PBMCs. Receptors were obtained from a woman aged 35 to 49 in good health and CMV-seropositive. Both conserved end residues are part of each CDR3. A D gene is named only where the DNA matches it firmly. Clone sizes are given selectively: once, few, many, or a class where the clone is expanded.

CDR3 length	clone size	V gene	J gene	D gene	CDR3 protein	CDR3 DNA
15	-	TRBV5-1	TRBJ1-5	TRBD1	CASSVGTGESQPQHF	TGCGCCAGCAGCGTCGGGACAGGGGAGTCCCAGCCCCAGCATTTT
12	-	TRBV7-9	TRBJ2-7	-	CASSSLSYEQYF	TGTGCCAGCAGCTCCCTCTCCTACGAGCAGTACTTC
15	-	TRBV5-1	TRBJ1-6	TRBD1	CASSLVGQGNSPLHF	TGCGCCAGCAGCTTGGTGGGACAGGGAAATTCACCCCTCCACTTT
15	-	TRBV18	TRBJ2-3	-	CASSHVADQTDTQYF	TGTGCCAGCTCACACGTAGCGGATCAGACAGATACGCAGTATTTT
15	-	TRBV18	TRBJ2-5	TRBD1	CASSPGQGASETQYF	TGTGCCAGCTCACCCGGACAGGGCGCATCAGAGACCCAGTACTTC
13	-	TRBV5-1	TRBJ1-1	-	CASSLGEGLGAFF	TGCGCCAGCAGCCTGGGGGAGGGCCTTGGGGCTTTCTTT
17	-	TRBV10-3	TRBJ2-2	TRBD1	CAINDVTGGGNTGELFF	TGTGCCATCAATGACGTGACAGGGGGCGGTAACACCGGGGAGCTGTTTTTT
15	once	TRBV13	TRBJ2-7	TRBD2	CASSRSSGGGYEQYF	TGTGCCAGCAGCCGATCTAGCGGTGGAGGTTACGAGCAGTACTTC
15	-	TRBV5-1	TRBJ2-2	TRBD2	CASSARAGGPGELFF	TGCGCCAGCAGCGCACGAGCGGGGGGGCCCGGGGAGCTGTTTTTT
19	-	TRBV7-2	TRBJ2-1	TRBD2	CASSSPLAGATSSYNEQFF	TGTGCCAGCAGCTCTCCCCTAGCGGGGGCCACGAGCTCCTACAATGAGCAGTTCTTC
12	-	TRBV7-6	TRBJ2-7	-	CASSPSPYEQYF	TGTGCCAGCAGCCCTTCTCCCTACGAGCAGTACTTC
16	few	TRBV19	TRBJ2-5	TRBD2	CASSIPGLGREETQYF	TGTGCCAGTAGTATCCCGGGACTAGGAAGAGAAGAGACCCAGTACTTC
14	-	TRBV5-1	TRBJ2-7	TRBD1	CASSLGGTDHEQYF	TGCGCCAGCAGCTTGGGGGGGACAGACCACGAGCAGTACTTC
14	once	TRBV5-1	TRBJ2-1	-	CASSLARGYNEQFF	TGCGCCAGCAGCTTGGCCAGGGGTTACAATGAGCAGTTCTTC
16	-	TRBV7-2	TRBJ1-3	-	CASSYQAGIVGNTIYF	TGTGCCAGCAGCTACCAGGCAGGGATTGTTGGAAACACCATATATTTT
14	-	TRBV5-1	TRBJ2-2	TRBD2	CASSFFPGGGELFF	TGCGCCAGCAGCTTTTTCCCGGGAGGCGGGGAGCTGTTTTTT
16	-	TRBV10-3	TRBJ1-5	-	CAISERRGSSNQPQHF	TGTGCCATCAGTGAGAGAAGGGGGTCTAGCAATCAGCCCCAGCATTTT
13	-	TRBV19	TRBJ1-1	TRBD1	CASIRTGPTEAFF	TGTGCCAGTATCAGGACAGGGCCCACTGAAGCTTTCTTT
18	-	TRBV4-2	TRBJ2-3	TRBD2	CASSQVTLGGGPTDTQYF	TGTGCCAGCAGCCAAGTCACCCTTGGGGGAGGGCCAACAGATACGCAGTATTTT
14	-	TRBV9	TRBJ2-1	-	CASNPREGYNEQFF	TGTGCCAGCAACCCCAGGGAAGGGTACAATGAGCAGTTCTTC
17	-	TRBV2	TRBJ1-2	-	CASSDLEGRGIANGYTF	TGTGCCAGCAGTGACCTGGAAGGCAGGGGTATCGCCAATGGCTACACCTTC
15	-	TRBV9	TRBJ2-7	-	CASRERRQSTYEQYF	TGTGCCAGCAGGGAGCGGCGGCAGTCGACCTACGAGCAGTACTTC
14	few	TRBV5-1	TRBJ1-1	TRBD1	CASSPGQGNTEAFF	TGCGCCAGCAGCCCGGGACAGGGGAACACTGAAGCTTTCTTT
14	-	TRBV4-2	TRBJ1-2	TRBD1	CASSLRFRGQGYTF	TGTGCCAGCAGCTTGAGATTCAGGGGGCAAGGCTACACCTTC
12	-	TRBV7-3	TRBJ1-1	TRBD1	CASSRRGTEAFF	TGTGCCAGCAGCCGCAGGGGGACTGAAGCTTTCTTT
15	-	TRBV16	TRBJ1-5	-	CASSQTAYSNQPQHF	TGTGCCAGCAGCCAGACAGCTTATAGCAATCAGCCCCAGCATTTT
13	-	TRBV7-9	TRBJ2-5	TRBD2	CASSPSGGPTQYF	TGTGCCAGCAGCCCTAGCGGGGGGCCAACCCAGTACTTC
13	-	TRBV5-1	TRBJ1-6	-	CASSPGGNSPLHF	TGCGCCAGCAGCCCCGGGGGGAATTCACCCCTCCACTTT
15	-	TRBV18	TRBJ1-2	-	CASSPTREGNYGYTF	TGTGCCAGCTCACCAACGAGGGAGGGGAACTATGGCTACACCTTC
16	-	TRBV18	TRBJ1-4	TRBD1	CASSMYRDSRNEKLFF	TGTGCCAGCTCAATGTATCGGGACAGTCGCAATGAAAAACTGTTTTTT
15	few	TRBV7-7	TRBJ2-3	TRBD2	CASSPGLAPTDTQYF	TGTGCTAGCAGCCCCGGACTAGCCCCCACGGATACGCAGTATTTT
12	-	TRBV2	TRBJ2-5	TRBD1	CASDRDWETQYF	TGTGCCAGCGACAGGGATTGGGAGACCCAGTACTTC
16	-	TRBV4-2	TRBJ1-3	TRBD1	CASSQIDRDSGNTIYF	TGTGCCAGCAGCCAGATAGACAGGGACTCTGGAAACACCATATATTTT
13	few	TRBV7-3	TRBJ2-5	TRBD2	CASSFRLAETQYF	TGTGCCAGCAGCTTTCGACTAGCGGAGACCCAGTACTTC
16	-	TRBV5-6	TRBJ2-5	TRBD2	CASSLGLAGGQETQYF	TGTGCCAGCAGCTTGGGGCTAGCGGGGGGACAAGAGACCCAGTACTTC